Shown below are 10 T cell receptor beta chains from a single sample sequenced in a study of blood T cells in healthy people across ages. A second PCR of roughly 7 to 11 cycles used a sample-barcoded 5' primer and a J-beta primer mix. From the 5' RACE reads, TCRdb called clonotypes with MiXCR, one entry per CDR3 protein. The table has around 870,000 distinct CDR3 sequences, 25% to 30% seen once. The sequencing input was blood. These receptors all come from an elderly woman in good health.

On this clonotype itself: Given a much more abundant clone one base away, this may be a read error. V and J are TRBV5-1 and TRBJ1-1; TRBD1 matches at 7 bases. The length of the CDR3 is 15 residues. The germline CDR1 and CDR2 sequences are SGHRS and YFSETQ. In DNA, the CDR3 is TGCGCCAGCAACTTGACGGGACAGAAAAACACTGAAGCTTTCTTT. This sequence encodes CASNLTGQKNTEAFF.

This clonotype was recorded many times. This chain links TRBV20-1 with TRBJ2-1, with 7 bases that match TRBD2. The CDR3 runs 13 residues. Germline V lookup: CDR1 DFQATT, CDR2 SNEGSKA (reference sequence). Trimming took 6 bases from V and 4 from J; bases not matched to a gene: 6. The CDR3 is CSAQSGLYNEQFF. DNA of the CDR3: TGCAGTGCCCAGTCGGGACTATACAATGAGCAGTTCTTC.

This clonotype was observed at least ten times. The CDR3 sequence is CASSSSGTATYEQYF. DNA for the CDR3: TGTGCCAGCTCTTCTTCCGGGACGGCCACCTACGAGCAGTACTTC. The rearrangement joins TRBV28 to TRBJ2-7; the D call may be TRBD1 or TRBD2 (5 bases each). CDR1 is MDHEN and CDR2 is SYDVKM in the germline V gene. The CDR3 loop spans 15 amino acids. V was pared by 8 bases and J by 2 bases, with 19 bases between.

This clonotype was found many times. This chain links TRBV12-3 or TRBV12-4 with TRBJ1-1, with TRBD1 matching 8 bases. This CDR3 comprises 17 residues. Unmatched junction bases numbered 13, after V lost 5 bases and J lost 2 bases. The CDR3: CASSPGQGTLQNTEAFF. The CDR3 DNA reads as TGTGCCAGCAGTCCCGGACAGGGTACACTTCAAAACACTGAAGCTTTCTTT.

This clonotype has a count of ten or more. The CDR3 here is CASSQHANLAPGRFGTDTQYF. DNA of the CDR3: TGCGCCAGCAGCCAGCACGCCAATCTAGCGCCTGGAAGGTTCGGCACAGATACGCAGTATTTT. The chain carries TRBV5-1 and TRBJ2-3, with D perhaps TRBD2 (6 bases). CDR3 length: 21 amino acids. Germline CDR1 reads SGHRS; CDR2 reads YFSETQ. Trimming removed 4 bases at V and 1 base at J, with 31 bases between.

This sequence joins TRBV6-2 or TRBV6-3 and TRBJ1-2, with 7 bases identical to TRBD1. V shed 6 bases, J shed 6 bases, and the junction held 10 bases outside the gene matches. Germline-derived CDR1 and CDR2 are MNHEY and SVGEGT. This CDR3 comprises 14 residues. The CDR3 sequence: CASRRTGGVNGYTF. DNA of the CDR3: TGTGCCAGCAGACGGACAGGCGGCGTGAATGGCTACACCTTC.

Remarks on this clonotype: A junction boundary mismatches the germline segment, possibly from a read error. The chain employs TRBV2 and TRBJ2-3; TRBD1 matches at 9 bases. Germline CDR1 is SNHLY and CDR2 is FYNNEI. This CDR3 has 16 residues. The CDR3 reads CTSRAGQGLSTDTQYF. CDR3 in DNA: TGTACCAGCAGGGCCGGACAGGGGCTAAGCACAGATACGCAGTATTTT.

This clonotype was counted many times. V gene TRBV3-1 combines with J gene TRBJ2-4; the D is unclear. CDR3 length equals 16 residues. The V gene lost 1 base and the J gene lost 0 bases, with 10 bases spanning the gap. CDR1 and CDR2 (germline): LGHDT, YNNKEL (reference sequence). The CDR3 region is CASSQAGRLAKNIQYF. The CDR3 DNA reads TGTGCCAGCAGCCAAGCCGGAAGGTTAGCCAAAAACATTCAGTACTTC.

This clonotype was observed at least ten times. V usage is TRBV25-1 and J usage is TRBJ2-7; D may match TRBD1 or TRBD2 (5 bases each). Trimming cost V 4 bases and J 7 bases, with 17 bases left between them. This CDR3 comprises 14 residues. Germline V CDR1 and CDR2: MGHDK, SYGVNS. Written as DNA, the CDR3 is TGTGCCAGCAGTGTGTCCGGGACCCTCGGGGAGCAGTACTTC. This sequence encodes CASSVSGTLGEQYF.

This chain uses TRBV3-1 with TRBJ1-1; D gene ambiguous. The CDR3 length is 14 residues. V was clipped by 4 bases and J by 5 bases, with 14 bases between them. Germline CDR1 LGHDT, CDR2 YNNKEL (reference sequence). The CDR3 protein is CASSPIGVSTEAFF. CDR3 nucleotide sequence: TGTGCCAGCAGCCCGATTGGGGTGAGTACTGAAGCTTTCTTT.